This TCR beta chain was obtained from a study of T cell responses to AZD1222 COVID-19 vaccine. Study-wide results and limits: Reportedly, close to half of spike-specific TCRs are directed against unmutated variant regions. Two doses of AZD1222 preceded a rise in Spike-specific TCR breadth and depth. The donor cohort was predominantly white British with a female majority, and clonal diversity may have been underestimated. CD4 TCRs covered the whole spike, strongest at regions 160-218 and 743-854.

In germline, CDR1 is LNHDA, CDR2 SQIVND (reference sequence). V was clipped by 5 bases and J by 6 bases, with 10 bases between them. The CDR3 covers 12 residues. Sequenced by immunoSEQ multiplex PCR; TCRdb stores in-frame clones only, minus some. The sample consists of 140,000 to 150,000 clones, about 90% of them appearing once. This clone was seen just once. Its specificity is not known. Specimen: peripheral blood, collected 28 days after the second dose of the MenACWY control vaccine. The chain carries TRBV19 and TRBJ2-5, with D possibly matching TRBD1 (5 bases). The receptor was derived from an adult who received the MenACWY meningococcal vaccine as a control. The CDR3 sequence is CASSLDTQTQYF. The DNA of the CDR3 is TGTGCCAGTAGTCTGGACACACAGACCCAGTACTTC.